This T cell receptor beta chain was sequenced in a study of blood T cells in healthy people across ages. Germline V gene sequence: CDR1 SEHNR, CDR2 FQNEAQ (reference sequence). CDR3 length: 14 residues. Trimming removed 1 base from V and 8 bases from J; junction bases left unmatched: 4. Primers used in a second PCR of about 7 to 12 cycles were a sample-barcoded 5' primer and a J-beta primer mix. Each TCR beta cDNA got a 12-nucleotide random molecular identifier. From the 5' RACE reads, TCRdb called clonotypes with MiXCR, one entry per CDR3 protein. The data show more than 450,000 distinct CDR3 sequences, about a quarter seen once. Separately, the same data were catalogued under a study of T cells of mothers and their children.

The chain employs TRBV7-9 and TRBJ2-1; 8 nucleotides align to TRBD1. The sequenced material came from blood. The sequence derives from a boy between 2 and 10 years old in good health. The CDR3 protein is CASSLGQGIDEQFF. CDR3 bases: TGTGCCAGCAGCTTAGGACAGGGGATCGATGAGCAGTTCTTC.